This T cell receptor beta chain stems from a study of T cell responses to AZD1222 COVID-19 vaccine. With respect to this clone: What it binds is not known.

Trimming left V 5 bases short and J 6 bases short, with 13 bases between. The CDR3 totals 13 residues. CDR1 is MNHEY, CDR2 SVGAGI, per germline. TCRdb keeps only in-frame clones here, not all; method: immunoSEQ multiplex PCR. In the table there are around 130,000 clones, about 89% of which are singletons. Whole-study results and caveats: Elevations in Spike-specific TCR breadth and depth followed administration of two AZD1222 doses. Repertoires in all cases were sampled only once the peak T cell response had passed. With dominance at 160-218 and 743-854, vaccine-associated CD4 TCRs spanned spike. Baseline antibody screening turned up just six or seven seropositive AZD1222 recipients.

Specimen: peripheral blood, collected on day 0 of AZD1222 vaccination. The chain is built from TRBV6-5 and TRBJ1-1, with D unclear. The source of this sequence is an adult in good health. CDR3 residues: CASSPGIFSEAFF. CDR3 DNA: TGTGCCAGCAGTCCGGGAATTTTCTCTGAAGCTTTCTTT.